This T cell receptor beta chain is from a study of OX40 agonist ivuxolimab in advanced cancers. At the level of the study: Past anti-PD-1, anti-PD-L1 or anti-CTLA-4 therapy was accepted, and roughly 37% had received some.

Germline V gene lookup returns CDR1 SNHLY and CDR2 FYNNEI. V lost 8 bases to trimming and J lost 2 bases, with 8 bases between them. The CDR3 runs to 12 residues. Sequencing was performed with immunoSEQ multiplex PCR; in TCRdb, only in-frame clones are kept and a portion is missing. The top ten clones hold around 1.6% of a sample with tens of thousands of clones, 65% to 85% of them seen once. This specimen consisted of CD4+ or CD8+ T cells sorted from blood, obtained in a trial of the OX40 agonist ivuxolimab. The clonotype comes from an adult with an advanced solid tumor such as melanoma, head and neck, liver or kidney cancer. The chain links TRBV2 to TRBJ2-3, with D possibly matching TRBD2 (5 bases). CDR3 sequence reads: CASAGFTDTQYF. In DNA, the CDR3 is TGTGCCAGCGCGGGCTTCACAGATACGCAGTATTTT.